Listed here is a single T cell receptor beta chain. Each TCR library used 500 ng of total RNA and a linear amplification protocol. Each CDR3 protein is one row after TCRdb ran MiXCR on the reads. The data hold 150,000 to 200,000 distinct CDR3 sequences, with 65% to 75% observed a single time. The data originate from a study of healthy donors' naive CD4 and CD8 T cells. CDR3 size: 14 residues. V was shortened by 1 base and J by 1 base, with 8 bases between the two germline ends. CDR1 and CDR2 from the germline V gene are SGHRS and YFSETQ. The chain joins TRBV5-1 to TRBJ2-5; D is perhaps TRBD2 (5 bases). Sequencing was performed on naive CD4+ and CD8+ T cells sorted from blood, pooled from several donors. This TCR was sampled from a pool of human donors in good health; the sample pools cells from several healthy donors. CDR3 DNA sequence: TGCGCCAGCAGCTTGACTAGTTTCCAAGAGACCCAGTACTTC. Translating it yields CASSLTSFQETQYF.